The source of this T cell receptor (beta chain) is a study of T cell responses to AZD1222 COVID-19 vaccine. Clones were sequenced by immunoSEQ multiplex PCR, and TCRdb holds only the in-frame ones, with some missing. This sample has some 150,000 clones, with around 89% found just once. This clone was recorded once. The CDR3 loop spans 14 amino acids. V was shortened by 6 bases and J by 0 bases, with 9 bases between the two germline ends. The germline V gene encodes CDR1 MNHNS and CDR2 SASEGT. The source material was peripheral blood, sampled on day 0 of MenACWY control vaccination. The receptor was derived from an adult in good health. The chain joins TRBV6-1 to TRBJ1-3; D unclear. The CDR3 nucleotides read TGTGCCAGCAGCGCGGTTATCTCTGGAAACACCATATATTTT. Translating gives CASSAVISGNTIYF.